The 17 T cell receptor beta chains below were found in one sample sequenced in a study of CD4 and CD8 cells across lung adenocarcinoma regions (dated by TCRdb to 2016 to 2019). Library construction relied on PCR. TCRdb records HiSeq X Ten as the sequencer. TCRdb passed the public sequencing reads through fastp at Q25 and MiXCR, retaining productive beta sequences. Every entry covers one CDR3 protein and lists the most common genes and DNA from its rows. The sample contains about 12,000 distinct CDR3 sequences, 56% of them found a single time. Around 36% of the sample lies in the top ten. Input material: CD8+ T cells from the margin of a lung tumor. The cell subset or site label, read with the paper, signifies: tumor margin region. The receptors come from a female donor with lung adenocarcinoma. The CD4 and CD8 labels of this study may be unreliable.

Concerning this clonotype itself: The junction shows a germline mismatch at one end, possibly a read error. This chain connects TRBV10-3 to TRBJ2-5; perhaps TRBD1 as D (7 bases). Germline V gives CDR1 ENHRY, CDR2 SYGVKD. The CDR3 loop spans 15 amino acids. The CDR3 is CAVGQGGFVQDTQYF. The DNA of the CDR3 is TGTGCCGTGGGGCAGGGGGGCTTCGTCCAAGATACCCAGTACTTT.

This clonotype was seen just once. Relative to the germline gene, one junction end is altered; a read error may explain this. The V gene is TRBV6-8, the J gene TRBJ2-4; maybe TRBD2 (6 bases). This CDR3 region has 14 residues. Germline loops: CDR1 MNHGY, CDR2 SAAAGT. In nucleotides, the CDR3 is TGTGCCATCTCGGGGGTGTTAGCCAAAGATACTCAGTATTTC. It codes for CAISGVLAKDTQYF.

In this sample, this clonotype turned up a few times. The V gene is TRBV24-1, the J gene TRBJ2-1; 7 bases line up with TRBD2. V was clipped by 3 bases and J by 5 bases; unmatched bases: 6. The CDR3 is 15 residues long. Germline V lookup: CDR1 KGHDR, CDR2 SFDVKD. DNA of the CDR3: TGTGCCACCAGTGATGGGGACTACCAAAACAATGAGCAGTTCTTC. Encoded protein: CATSDGDYQNNEQFF.

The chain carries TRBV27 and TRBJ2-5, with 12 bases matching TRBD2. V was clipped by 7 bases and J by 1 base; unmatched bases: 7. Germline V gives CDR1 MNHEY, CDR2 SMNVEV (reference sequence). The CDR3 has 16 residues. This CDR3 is CASTRLAGGGQETQYF. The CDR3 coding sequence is TGTGCCAGCACTCGGCTAGCGGGAGGGGGCCAAGAGACCCAGTACTTC.

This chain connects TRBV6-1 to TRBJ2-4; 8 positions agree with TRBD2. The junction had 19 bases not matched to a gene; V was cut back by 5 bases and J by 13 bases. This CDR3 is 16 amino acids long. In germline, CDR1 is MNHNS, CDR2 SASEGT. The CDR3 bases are TGTGCCAGCAGTCCTAGCGGGCAGCCAGCCACAAATATGCAGTACTTC. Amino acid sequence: CASSPSGQPATNMQYF.

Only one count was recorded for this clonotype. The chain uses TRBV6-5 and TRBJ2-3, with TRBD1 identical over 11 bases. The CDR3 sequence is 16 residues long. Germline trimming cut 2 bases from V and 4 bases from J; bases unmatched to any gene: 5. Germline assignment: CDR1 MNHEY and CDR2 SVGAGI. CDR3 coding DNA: TGTGCCAGCAGTTACAGTAGGACAGGGGGCTCAGATACGCAGTATTTT. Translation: CASSYSRTGGSDTQYF.

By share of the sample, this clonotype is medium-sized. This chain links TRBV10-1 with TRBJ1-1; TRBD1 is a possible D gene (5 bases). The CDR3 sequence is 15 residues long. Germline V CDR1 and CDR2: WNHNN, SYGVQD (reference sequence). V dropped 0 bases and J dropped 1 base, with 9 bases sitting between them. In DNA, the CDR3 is TGCGCCAGCAGTGAGTCCCGGACACCGAACACTGAAGCTTTCTTT. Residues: CASSESRTPNTEAFF.

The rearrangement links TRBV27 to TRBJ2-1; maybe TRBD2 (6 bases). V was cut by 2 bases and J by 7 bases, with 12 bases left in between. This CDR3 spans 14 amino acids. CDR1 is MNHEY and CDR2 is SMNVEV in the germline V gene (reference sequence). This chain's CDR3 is CASSLEAGRNEQFF. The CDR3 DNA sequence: TGTGCCAGCAGTTTAGAGGCAGGGAGGAATGAGCAGTTCTTC.

CDR3 in amino acids: CASSYSGTSGYNEQFF. The CDR3 nucleotides read TGTGCCAGCAGTTACTCTGGGACTAGCGGATACAATGAGCAGTTCTTC. The rearrangement joins TRBV6-5 to TRBJ2-1; TRBD2 matches at 11 bases. V shed 0 bases, J shed 4 bases, and the junction held 2 bases outside the gene matches. The CDR3 consists of 16 residues. Germline CDR1 is MNHEY and CDR2 is SVGAGI.

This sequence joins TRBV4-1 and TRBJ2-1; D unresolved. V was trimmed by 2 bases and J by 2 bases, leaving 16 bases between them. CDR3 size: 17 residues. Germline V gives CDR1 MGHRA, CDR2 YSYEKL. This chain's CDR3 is CASSQLRLVRPYNEQFF. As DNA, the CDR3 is TGCGCCAGCAGCCAACTGAGGTTGGTGCGGCCCTACAATGAGCAGTTCTTC.

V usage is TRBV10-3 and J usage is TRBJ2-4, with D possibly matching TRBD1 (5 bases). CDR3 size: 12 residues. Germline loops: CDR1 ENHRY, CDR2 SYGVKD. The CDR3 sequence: CAGRRGTNIQYF. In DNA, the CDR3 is TGTGCGGGGCGGAGAGGCACAAACATTCAGTACTTC.

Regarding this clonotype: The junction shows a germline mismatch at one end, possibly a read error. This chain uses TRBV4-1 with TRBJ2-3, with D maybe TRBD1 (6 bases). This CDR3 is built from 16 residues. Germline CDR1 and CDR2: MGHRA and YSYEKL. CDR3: CASSQGGLGATDTQYF. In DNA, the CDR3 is TGCGCCAGCAGCCAAGGGGGGCTGGGGGCCACAGATACTCAGTATTTT.

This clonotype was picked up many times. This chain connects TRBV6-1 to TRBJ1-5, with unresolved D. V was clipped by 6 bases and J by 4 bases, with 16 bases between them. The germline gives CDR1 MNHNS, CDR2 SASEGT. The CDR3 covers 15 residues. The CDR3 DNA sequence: TGTGCCAGCAGCCAACCAGTCGAAGGGAATCAGCCCCAGCATTTT. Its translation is CASSQPVEGNQPQHF.

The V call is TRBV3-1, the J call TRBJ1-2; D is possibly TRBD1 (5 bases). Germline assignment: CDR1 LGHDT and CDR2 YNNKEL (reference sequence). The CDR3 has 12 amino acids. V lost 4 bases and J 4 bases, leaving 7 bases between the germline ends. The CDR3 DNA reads TGTGCCAGCAGCCCCCAGGGCTATGGCTACACCTTC. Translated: CASSPQGYGYTF.

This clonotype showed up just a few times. The CDR3 bases are TGCGCCAGCAGCCAAGAACAAGGGGGCCCCTACGAGCAGTACTTC. It encodes CASSQEQGGPYEQYF. The V call is TRBV4-1, the J call TRBJ2-7; 7 bases map to TRBD1. After removal of 0 bases from V and 2 bases from J, the junction contained 4 bases not matched to a gene. This CDR3 region has 15 residues. Germline CDR1 is MGHRA and CDR2 is YSYEKL.

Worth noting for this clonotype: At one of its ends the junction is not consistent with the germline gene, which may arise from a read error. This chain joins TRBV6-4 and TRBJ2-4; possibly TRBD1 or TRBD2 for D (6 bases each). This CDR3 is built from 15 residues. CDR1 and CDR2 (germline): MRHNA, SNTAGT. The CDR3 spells CASGSRLGGKDIQYF. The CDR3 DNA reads TGTGCCAGCGGCTCGAGGCTGGGGGGCAAAGACATTCAGTACTTC.

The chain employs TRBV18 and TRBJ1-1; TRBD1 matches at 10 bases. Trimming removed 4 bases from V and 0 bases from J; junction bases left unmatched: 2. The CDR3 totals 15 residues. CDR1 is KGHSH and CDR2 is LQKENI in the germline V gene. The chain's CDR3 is CASSQGTGVNTEAFF. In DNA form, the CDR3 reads TGTGCCAGCTCACAAGGGACAGGGGTGAACACTGAAGCTTTCTTT.